Given below is one T cell receptor (beta chain) in context. The CDR3 spans 14 residues. Germline V gene sequence: CDR1 MGHRA, CDR2 YSYEKL. V was clipped by 6 bases and J by 1 base, with 10 bases between them. This sample is part of a study of shared clonotypes between healthy human individuals. The method was immunoSEQ multiplex PCR; TCRdb's version includes in-frame clones alone and lacks a portion of them. The data hold 650,000 to 700,000 clones, with about 90% observed a single time. This clonotype was obtained from a man aged 18 to 30 in good health. Some clones in this sample may be carry-over from other donors' samples. Sequencing input: memory CD8+ T cells from PBMCs. Subset indicated: CD45RO+ cells pooled with CCR7-negative TemRA cells. The chain couples TRBV4-1 to TRBJ2-1; D call uncertain. The CDR3 DNA reads as TGCGCCAGCAGTCCTATGGGGTCCTACAATGAGCAGTTCTTC. This codes for CASSPMGSYNEQFF.